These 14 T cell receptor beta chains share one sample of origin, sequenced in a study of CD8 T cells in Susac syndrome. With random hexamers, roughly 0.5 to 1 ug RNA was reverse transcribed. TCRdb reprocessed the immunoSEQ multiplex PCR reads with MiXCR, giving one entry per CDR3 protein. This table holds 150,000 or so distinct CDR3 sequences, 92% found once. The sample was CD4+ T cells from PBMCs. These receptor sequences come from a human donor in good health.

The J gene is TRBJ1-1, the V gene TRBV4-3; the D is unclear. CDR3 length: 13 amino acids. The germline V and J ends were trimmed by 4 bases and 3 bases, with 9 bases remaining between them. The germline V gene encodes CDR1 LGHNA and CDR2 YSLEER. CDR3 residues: CASSRGPDTEAFF. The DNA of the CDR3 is TGCGCCAGCAGCCGCGGGCCCGACACTGAAGCTTTCTTT.

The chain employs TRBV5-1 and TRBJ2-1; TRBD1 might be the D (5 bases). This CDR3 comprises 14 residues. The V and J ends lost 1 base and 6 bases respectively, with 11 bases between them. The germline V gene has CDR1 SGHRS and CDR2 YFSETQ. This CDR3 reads CASSLWQGTNEQFF. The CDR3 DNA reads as TGCGCCAGCAGCTTGTGGCAGGGAACCAATGAGCAGTTCTTC.

CDR3 amino acids: CASSYSRKEYTEAFF. CDR3 nucleotide sequence: TGTGCCAGCAGTTATTCGAGGAAGGAGTACACTGAAGCTTTCTTT. The chain couples TRBV6-2 or TRBV6-3 to TRBJ1-1; D gene unclear. V lost 3 bases to trimming and J lost 3 bases, with 14 bases between them. Germline CDR1 MNHEY, CDR2 SVGEGT. The CDR3 is made up of 15 amino acids.

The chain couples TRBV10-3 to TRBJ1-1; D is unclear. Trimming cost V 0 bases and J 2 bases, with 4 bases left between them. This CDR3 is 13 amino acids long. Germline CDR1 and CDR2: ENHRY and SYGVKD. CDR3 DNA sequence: TGTGCCATCAGTGAGTCGGACAACACTGAAGCTTTCTTT. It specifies CAISESDNTEAFF.

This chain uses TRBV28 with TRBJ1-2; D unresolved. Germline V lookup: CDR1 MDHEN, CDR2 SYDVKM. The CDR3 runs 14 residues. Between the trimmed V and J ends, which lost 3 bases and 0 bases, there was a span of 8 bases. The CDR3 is CASSFGQANYGYTF. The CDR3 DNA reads TGTGCCAGCAGTTTTGGCCAGGCTAACTATGGCTACACCTTC.

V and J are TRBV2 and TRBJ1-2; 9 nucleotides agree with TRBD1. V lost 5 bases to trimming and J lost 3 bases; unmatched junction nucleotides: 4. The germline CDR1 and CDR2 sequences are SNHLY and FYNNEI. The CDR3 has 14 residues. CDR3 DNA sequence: TGTGCCAGCAGTCTACAGGGGGCCGACTATGGCTACACCTTC. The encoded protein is CASSLQGADYGYTF.

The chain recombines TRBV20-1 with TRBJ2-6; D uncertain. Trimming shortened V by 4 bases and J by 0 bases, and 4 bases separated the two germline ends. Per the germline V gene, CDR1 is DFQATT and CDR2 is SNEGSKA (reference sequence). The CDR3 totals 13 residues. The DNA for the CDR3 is TGCAGTGCTAAGGGCTCTGGGGCCAACGTCCTGACTTTC. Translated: CSAKGSGANVLTF.

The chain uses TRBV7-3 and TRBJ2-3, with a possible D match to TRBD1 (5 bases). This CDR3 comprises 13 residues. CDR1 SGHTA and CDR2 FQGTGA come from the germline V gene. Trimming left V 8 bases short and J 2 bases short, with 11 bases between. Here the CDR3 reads CASGWGNTDTQYF. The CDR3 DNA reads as TGTGCCAGCGGGTGGGGCAACACAGATACGCAGTATTTT.

CDR3 region: CASSSFRGDNEQFF. The CDR3 nucleotides read TGTGCCAGCAGCTCGTTCCGGGGAGACAATGAGCAGTTCTTC. V and J are TRBV6-5 and TRBJ2-1; a possible D gene is TRBD2 (5 bases). V was clipped by 6 bases and J by 5 bases, with 14 bases between them. The CDR3 is made up of 14 amino acids. CDR1 and CDR2 from the germline V gene are MNHEY and SVGAGI.

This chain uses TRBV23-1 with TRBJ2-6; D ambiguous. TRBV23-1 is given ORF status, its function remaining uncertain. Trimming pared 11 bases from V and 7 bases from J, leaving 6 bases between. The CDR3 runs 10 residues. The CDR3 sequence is CAGAANVLTF. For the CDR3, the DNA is TGCGCCGGTGCTGCCAACGTCCTGACTTTC.

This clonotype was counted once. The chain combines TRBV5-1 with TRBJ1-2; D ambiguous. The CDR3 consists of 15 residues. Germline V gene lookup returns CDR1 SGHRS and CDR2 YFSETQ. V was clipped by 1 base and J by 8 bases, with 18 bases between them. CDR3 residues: CASSLFGQEGYGYTF. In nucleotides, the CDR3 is TGCGCCAGCAGCTTGTTTGGGCAGGAAGGGTACGGCTACACCTTC. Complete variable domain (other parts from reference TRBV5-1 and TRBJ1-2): KAGVTQTPRYLIKTRGQQVTLSCSPISGHRSVSWYQQTPGQGLQFLFEYFSETQRNKGNFPGRFSGRQFSNSRSEMNVSTLELGDSALYLCASSLFGQEGYGYTFGSGTRLTVV.

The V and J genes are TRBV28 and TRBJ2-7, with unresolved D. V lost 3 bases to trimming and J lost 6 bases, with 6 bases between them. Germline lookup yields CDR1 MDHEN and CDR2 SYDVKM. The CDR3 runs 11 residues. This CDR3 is CASSLSREQYF. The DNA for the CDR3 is TGTGCCAGCAGTTTGTCACGCGAGCAGTACTTC.

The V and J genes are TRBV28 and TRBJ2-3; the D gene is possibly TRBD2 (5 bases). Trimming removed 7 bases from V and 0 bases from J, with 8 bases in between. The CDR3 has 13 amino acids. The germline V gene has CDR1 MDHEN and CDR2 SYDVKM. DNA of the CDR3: TGTGCCAGCATCCGGGGTAGCACAGATACGCAGTATTTT. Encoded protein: CASIRGSTDTQYF.

CDR3 amino acids: CASSPSQDFSEQFF. DNA of the CDR3: TGTGCCAGCTCACCATCGCAAGATTTTAGTGAGCAGTTCTTC. This chain links TRBV18 with TRBJ2-1; no clear D gene. CDR3 size: 14 residues. CDR1 is KGHSH and CDR2 is LQKENI in the germline V gene. Deletions cut 2 bases from V and 9 bases from J, with 14 bases between.